The clone carrying this T cell receptor beta chain was picked up a small number of times. The antigen is unknown. Gene labels here are mouse ones. Read coverage stops 1 residue before the CDR3 terminus; the germline J gene supplies the remainder. The data belong to a study of tissue T cells after allogeneic stem cell transplantation. Trimming shortened V by 2 bases and J by 2 bases, and 8 bases separated the two germline ends. From germline, CDR1 is LGHNA and CDR2 YNLKQL (reference sequence). This CDR3 has 14 amino acids. Findings and caveats of the study: Limitations included a small, clinically heterogeneous cohort and limited sampling depth. Motif-based clustering found tissue-specific repertoire signatures shared across patients, though few clones were shared.

Indicated time point: mouse harvest day 7 after allogeneic transplant. The graft held 10^6 splenic CD5+ T cells and 10^7 T-cell-depleted bone marrow cells. Sequencing of TCRbeta CDR3 at survey depth gave sequences and template counts. Clones were sequenced by immunoSEQ multiplex PCR, and TCRdb holds only the in-frame ones, with some missing. Altogether some 6,600 clones are present, around half being singletons, with the ten largest covering about 7.7%. This sequence originates from a female BALB/c mouse given C57BL/6 T cells with graft-versus-host disease after an allogeneic hematopoietic cell transplant. The chain uses TRBV5 and TRBJ2-4; TRBD1 is a possible D gene (6 bases). Sequencing was carried out using lymph node tissue. CDR3: CASSQQGTQNTLYF. The sequenced part of the CDR3 DNA is TGTGCCAGCAGCCAACAGGGGACTCAAAACACCTTGTAC.